The clone carrying this T cell receptor beta chain was recorded only once. What it binds is not known. The protocol was immunoSEQ multiplex PCR, while the TCRdb copy is restricted to in-frame clones and leaves out a portion. The top ten hold about 1.7% of the sample, which has about 1.9 million clones, about 93% seen once. The sample is drawn from a study of shared clonotypes between healthy human individuals. The study's findings and limits: Sequencing depth was expected to influence donor clonotype sharing.

From germline, CDR1 is SGHAT and CDR2 FQNNGV. The junction had 7 bases not matched to a gene; V was cut back by 2 bases and J by 2 bases. This CDR3 has 16 amino acids. Terminally differentiated effector memory CD45RA+ cells were excluded from the naive CD8 cells, which were CD45RO-negative and positively selected for CCR7. Donors had no recently reported acute infections or vaccinations and were HIV-negative. The chain links TRBV11-2 to TRBJ1-1, with 8 bases identical to TRBD1. Sequencing was carried out using naive CD8+ T cells from PBMCs. The receptor comes from a man aged 18 to 30 in good health. Some clones in this sample may be carry-over from other donors' samples. Here the CDR3 DNA reads TGTGCCAGCAGCTTAAGAGGGGGACAGGTAAACACTGAAGCTTTCTTT. It is translated as CASSLRGGQVNTEAFF.